This T cell receptor (beta chain) was recovered during a study of shared clonotypes between healthy human individuals (dated by TCRdb to the early 2020s). For the study in its entirety: The cohort included three men and a couple of women between 18 and 49 years of age. For each donor, CD4 naive and CD4 memory were each given three plates, CD8 naive was given two plates, and CD8 memory was given one plate. To estimate repertoire size and how much clonotype sharing occurs between individuals, the study deeply sequenced the blood TCR repertoires of five healthy adults. To increase sequencing depth and limit assay-specific biases, different laboratories used diverse techniques to prepare libraries and sequence TCR repertoires. Between about 0.85 and 8.9 billion PBMCs per donor were obtained by leukapheresis. The paper's findings and limits, for the study overall: Pairwise subsampling led to the expectation that sequencing depth would affect the degree of clonotype sharing among donors. Compared with non-shared clonotypes, clonotypes shared by all four sorted-subset donors had higher generation probabilities. Sampling was limited to blood, and TCR repertoires in tissue likely differ from TCR repertoires in blood. Across several donors, about 5.2% of naive CD4, approximately 4% of naive CD8, about 2.3% of memory CD4, and 0.4% of memory CD8 clonotypes were shared. Incomplete sequencing was indicated by rarefaction of sorted-subset datasets, despite the large sequencing depth. Estimated clonotype richness was generally larger for naive than for memory subsets. Because the study included only a small number of donors, the genetic and exposure-history diversity represented was limited.

Healthy HIV-negative adults with no recently reported acute infections or vaccinations were included as donors. Only Caucasian adults living in Nashville, Tennessee, USA were represented among the donors. CD4+ T cells were enriched by magnetic negative selection, after which naive cells were positively selected on CD45RA and the negative fraction was taken as the memory subset. Blood was collected by leukapheresis, and PBMCs were isolated by Ficoll-Histopaque density gradient centrifugation and then cryopreserved in liquid nitrogen vapor phase. Analytical flow cytometry was used to check the purity and quantity of every magnetically sorted T cell population. From each sorted fraction, genomic DNA was isolated and quantified by UV absorbance on a Nanodrop 2000c. Worth noting for this clone: Its antigen remains undetermined. Per-base quality was not reported, and no clone a single base away is much larger than it.

Using the deep immunoSEQ assay, multiplex PCR amplified TCR CDR3 regions from genomic DNA. Genomic DNA extracted from each cell subset was distributed evenly over all wells of several immunoSEQ 96-well plates, and each plate served as one replicate. For sorted subsets, 150 to 200 ng genomic DNA, equal to 30,000 or so T cell genomes, was loaded into each replicate PCR. The purified libraries were quantified using a Qubit 3.0 fluorometer, sized with a Bioanalyzer 2100, and then quantified again using the KAPA Library Quantification kit. Each immunoSEQ 96-well plate was sequenced on its own single-read 150-cycle Illumina NextSeq 550 flow cell. For the original study's pipeline: The immunoSEQ output contained only junctional sequences without quality scores, so filtering could not match that applied to full-length reads. Sequences were annotated with PyIR, a Python wrapper for IgBLAST v1.9, and V/J genes and CDR3 were assigned using IMGT germline references. Any read was removed if the V/J assignment was weak (E-value above 1e-6), the CDR3 was missing, or the read contained stop codons, out-of-frame junctions, or ambiguous translated residues. A V3J clonotype was defined by an identical inferred V gene, J gene, and CDR3 amino acid sequence. To compute the percentage overlap between repertoires, the number of shared unique clonotypes was divided by the size of the smaller repertoire. Richness of each repertoire was evaluated using RTK rarefaction, the Chao1 estimator, and Recon v2.1 estimates of unobserved clonotypes. OLGA was used to compute generation probabilities for all TCRbeta clonotypes that the gDNA method yielded from four donors. TCRdb took over this immuneACCESS table, retaining in-frame rearrangements with V and J assigned. Such tables are incomplete; in checked studies, under half of the missing clones stem from an unresolved V gene, and the remainder is unexplained. V and J calls and clone size come straight from that table; D and trimming were deduced from the DNA. The sample includes about 2.4 million clones, with 90% to 95% observed a single time. The ten largest clones capture over 0.12% of the sample.

Deletion took 1 base off V and 4 bases off J, with a span of 9 bases between the germline ends. Inclusive of the bounding cysteine and phenylalanine, the CDR3 is 14 residues long. Solely the CDR3 DNA is kept, with 42 bases framed from the first base. The germline V gene (reference sequence) sets CDR1 to SGHNT and CDR2 to YYREEE. The receptor's source is a man between 18 and 35 years old in good health. Sequencing input: naive CD4+ T cells sorted from blood. The cell subset or site tag for this specimen amounts to: CD45RA+ positively selected. The rearranged segments are TRBV5-4 and TRBJ1-5, with the D gene call left open. The CDR3 loop reads CASSLSGANQPQHF. The nucleotide sequence is TGTGCCAGCAGCTTGTCTGGAGCTAATCAGCCCCAGCATTTT.